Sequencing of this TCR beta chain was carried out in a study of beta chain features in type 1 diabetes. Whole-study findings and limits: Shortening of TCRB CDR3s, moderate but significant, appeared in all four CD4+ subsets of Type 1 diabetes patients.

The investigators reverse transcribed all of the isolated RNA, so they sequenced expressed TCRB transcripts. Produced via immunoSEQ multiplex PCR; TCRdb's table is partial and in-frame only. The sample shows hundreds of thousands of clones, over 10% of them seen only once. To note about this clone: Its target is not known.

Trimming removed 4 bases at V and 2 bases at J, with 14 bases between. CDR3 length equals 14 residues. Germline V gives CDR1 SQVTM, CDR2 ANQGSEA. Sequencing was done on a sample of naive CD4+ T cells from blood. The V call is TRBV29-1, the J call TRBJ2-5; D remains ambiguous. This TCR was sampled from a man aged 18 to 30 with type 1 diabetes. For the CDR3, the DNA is TGCAGCGTTGTAGGGTCCGTGGGGCAAGAGACCCAGTACTTC. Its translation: CSVVGSVGQETQYF. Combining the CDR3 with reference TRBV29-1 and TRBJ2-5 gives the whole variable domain SAVISQKPSRDICQRGTSLTIQCQVDSQVTMMFWYRQQPGQSLTLIATANQGSEATYESGFVIDKFPISRPNLTFSTLTVSNMSPEDSSIYLCSVVGSVGQETQYFGPGTRLLVL.